These T cell receptor beta chains were read from a single sample in a study of T cell changes during pregnancy in multiple sclerosis. Clones were sequenced by immunoSEQ multiplex PCR, and TCRdb holds only the in-frame ones, with some missing. The sample lists about 44,000 clones, approximately 90% occurring once. The specimen comprised CD8+ T cells from peripheral blood mononuclear cells, sampled after pregnancy. These receptors all stem from a female donor in good health, enrolled as a control in a pregnancy study. CDR3s include the opening cysteine and the closing phenylalanine or tryptophan. D genes are given only for firm matches. Only part of the rows carry a size: once, few, many, or a class if the clone is expanded.

size: .
J: TRBJ1-6
D: .
V: TRBV2
DNA: TGTGCCCGAAAGACAAGCTATAATTCACCCCTCCACTTT
CDR3: CARKTSYNSPLHF

size: .
J: TRBJ1-2
D: .
V: TRBV27
DNA: TGTGCCAGCAGTCCCGGGACACTTGACGGCTACACCTTC
CDR3: CASSPGTLDGYTF

size: .
J: TRBJ2-6
D: .
V: TRBV4-3
DNA: TGCGCCAGCAGCCAAGATGTAATCTCTGGGGCCAACGTCCTGACTTTC
CDR3: CASSQDVISGANVLTF

size: .
J: TRBJ2-7
D: .
V: TRBV27
DNA: TGTGCCAGCAGTTGGGGCGGGCCGGGGGACGAGCAGTACTTC
CDR3: CASSWGGPGDEQYF

size: .
J: TRBJ2-7
D: .
V: TRBV25-1
DNA: TGTGCCAGCTGGGACACGGCAGGCGGGCAGTACTTC
CDR3: CASWDTAGGQYF

size: .
J: TRBJ2-1
D: .
V: TRBV28
DNA: TGTGCCAGCAGTTTAGTCCAGGGCGAGGAGCAGTTCTTC
CDR3: CASSLVQGEEQFF

size: .
J: TRBJ2-7
D: .
V: TRBV7-6
DNA: TGTGCCAGCAGCCCCGTGGGGGGGCACTACGAGCAGTACTTC
CDR3: CASSPVGGHYEQYF

size: .
J: TRBJ2-7
D: .
V: TRBV28
DNA: TGTGCCAGCAGATTTGGCGACAGAACCTACGAGCAGTACTTC
CDR3: CASRFGDRTYEQYF

size: .
J: TRBJ2-7
D: .
V: TRBV7-2
DNA: TGTGCCAGCAGCTTATCAGATGTCTACGAGCAGTACTTC
CDR3: CASSLSDVYEQYF

size: few
J: TRBJ1-5
D: TRBD1
V: TRBV18
DNA: TGTGCCAGCTCACCGACAGGGTTTTTTCAGCCCCAGCATTTT
CDR3: CASSPTGFFQPQHF

size: .
J: TRBJ2-1
D: TRBD2
V: TRBV25-1
DNA: TGTGCCAGCAGTAACCGGCTAGCGGGAGCCTACAATGAGCAGTTCTTC
CDR3: CASSNRLAGAYNEQFF

size: once
J: TRBJ2-2
D: .
V: TRBV7-8
DNA: TGTGCCAGCAGCTTAGACAGCTCAGGGGAGGGCACCGGGGAGCTGTTTTTT
CDR3: CASSLDSSGEGTGELFF

size: .
J: TRBJ1-1
D: TRBD1
V: TRBV5-1
DNA: TGCGCCAGCAGCATGGGACAGACGAACACTGAAGCTTTCTTT
CDR3: CASSMGQTNTEAFF

size: .
J: TRBJ1-2
D: TRBD1
V: TRBV18
DNA: TGTGCCAGCTCACCAAGGGGGCCCGGCTACACCTTC
CDR3: CASSPRGPGYTF

size: once
J: TRBJ2-6
D: .
V: TRBV27
DNA: TGTGCCAGCAGTCCCGTATCAGGGCGAAACGTCCTGACTTTC
CDR3: CASSPVSGRNVLTF

size: .
J: TRBJ1-2
D: .
V: TRBV29-1
DNA: TGCAGCGTTGAGGTCCGGAGTGGCTACACCTTC
CDR3: CSVEVRSGYTF

size: .
J: TRBJ2-5
D: .
V: TRBV7-9
DNA: TGTGCCAGCAGCCCCCGGGGGAGCCAAGAGACCCAGTACTTC
CDR3: CASSPRGSQETQYF

size: .
J: TRBJ2-7
D: .
V: TRBV13
DNA: TGTGCCAGCAGCTCCCCCGATACAGGCTACGAGCAGTACTTC
CDR3: CASSSPDTGYEQYF

size: few
J: TRBJ1-1
D: .
V: TRBV5-5
DNA: TGTGCCAGCAATGTCGAAAGGAGTACTGAAGCTTTCTTT
CDR3: CASNVERSTEAFF

size: .
J: TRBJ2-1
D: .
V: TRBV11-2
DNA: TGTGCCAGCGAGTCAGGGTACAATGAGCAGTTCTTC
CDR3: CASESGYNEQFF

size: .
J: TRBJ1-4
D: .
V: TRBV7-8
DNA: TGTGCCAGCAGCTCCTACGGGACACCTAATGAAAAACTGTTTTTT
CDR3: CASSSYGTPNEKLFF

size: .
J: TRBJ2-7
D: TRBD2
V: TRBV7-9
DNA: TGTGCCAGCAGCTTGAGGGAGGGAAAGACCTACGAGCAGTACTTC
CDR3: CASSLREGKTYEQYF

size: .
J: TRBJ1-5
D: TRBD1
V: TRBV7-2
DNA: TGTGCCAGCAGCTTAGGACAGGGTTATCAGCCCCAGCATTTT
CDR3: CASSLGQGYQPQHF

size: .
J: TRBJ1-1
D: .
V: TRBV7-9
DNA: TGTGCCAGCAGCTTACCCACAGGGACCGACACTGAAGCTTTCTTT
CDR3: CASSLPTGTDTEAFF

size: .
J: TRBJ2-3
D: TRBD1
V: TRBV4-2
DNA: TGTGCCAGCAGCCTCGGACAGGGGGTCACCACAGATACGCAGTATTTT
CDR3: CASSLGQGVTTDTQYF

size: .
J: TRBJ1-2
D: .
V: TRBV9
DNA: TGTGCCAGCAGCGTAGCACAGGAGTACTATGGCTACACCTTC
CDR3: CASSVAQEYYGYTF

size: .
J: TRBJ1-1
D: .
V: TRBV19
DNA: TGTGCCAGTAGTATTCAGGGGAACACTGAAGCTTTCTTT
CDR3: CASSIQGNTEAFF

size: .
J: TRBJ2-1
D: .
V: TRBV7-6
DNA: TGTGCCAGCAGCTTAGGGGCTCTTAACGAGCAGTTCTTC
CDR3: CASSLGALNEQFF

size: once
J: TRBJ1-1
D: .
V: TRBV7-2
DNA: TGTGCCAGCAGCCCCGGGACACCCGAAGCTTTCTTT
CDR3: CASSPGTPEAFF

size: .
J: TRBJ2-7
D: .
V: TRBV20-1
DNA: TGCAGTGCTAGTCCCACCTACGAGCAGTACTTC
CDR3: CSASPTYEQYF

size: .
J: TRBJ2-1
D: TRBD2
V: TRBV19
DNA: TGTGCCAGTAGTCCCGGAGGCGGGGGACTATACAATGAGCAGTTCTTC
CDR3: CASSPGGGGLYNEQFF

size: .
J: TRBJ1-2
D: .
V: TRBV6-5
DNA: TGTGCCAGCGCGGGAGGGTCTGATGGCTACACCTTC
CDR3: CASAGGSDGYTF

size: .
J: TRBJ2-7
D: TRBD1
V: TRBV27
DNA: TGTGCCAGCAGTCCAAGGACAGGGGCCTACGAGCAGTACTTC
CDR3: CASSPRTGAYEQYF

size: few
J: TRBJ2-2
D: TRBD2
V: TRBV10-3
DNA: TGTGCCATCTCCTGGCGGGAGGGGCAGACCGGGGAGCTGTTTTTT
CDR3: CAISWREGQTGELFF

size: .
J: TRBJ2-3
D: .
V: TRBV7-3
DNA: TGTGCCAGCAGCTTGGACACCACAGATACGCAGTATTTT
CDR3: CASSLDTTDTQYF

size: .
J: TRBJ1-3
D: .
V: TRBV9
DNA: TGTGCCAGCAGCCCCTCGGGTGGAAACACCATATATTTT
CDR3: CASSPSGGNTIYF

size: .
J: TRBJ2-7
D: TRBD2
V: TRBV28
DNA: TGTGCCAGCAGTTTCCCTAGCGGGGGCTACGAGCAGTACTTC
CDR3: CASSFPSGGYEQYF

size: .
J: TRBJ2-4
D: TRBD1
V: TRBV7-9
DNA: TGTGCCAGCAGCTTTCGGACAGGGACGGCCAAAAACATTCAGTACTTC
CDR3: CASSFRTGTAKNIQYF

size: .
J: TRBJ1-1
D: .
V: TRBV6-6
DNA: TGTGCCAGCAGTTTACCGGGGGTTGACACTGAAGCTTTCTTT
CDR3: CASSLPGVDTEAFF

size: many
J: TRBJ2-2
D: TRBD1
V: TRBV9
DNA: TGTGCCAGCAGCGTAGCCTTTACAGGGGGCACAAACACCGGGGAGCTGTTTTTT
CDR3: CASSVAFTGGTNTGELFF

size: .
J: TRBJ2-3
D: .
V: TRBV27
DNA: TGTGCCAGCATCCCTAGCCCCCCAGGCTCAAGCACAGATACGCAGTATTTT
CDR3: CASIPSPPGSSTDTQYF

size: .
J: TRBJ1-1
D: .
V: TRBV28
DNA: TGTGCCAGCAGTTTAGGTTTGGAGGGCACTGAAGCTTTCTTT
CDR3: CASSLGLEGTEAFF

size: .
J: TRBJ1-1
D: .
V: TRBV9
DNA: TGTGCCAGCAGCGTGCCGGGTCAAGACACTGAAGCTTTCTTT
CDR3: CASSVPGQDTEAFF

size: once
J: TRBJ2-7
D: TRBD1
V: TRBV12-5
DNA: TGTGCTAGTGGTGCCGGACAGGGTCCCTACGAGCAGTACTTC
CDR3: CASGAGQGPYEQYF

size: .
J: TRBJ1-1
D: TRBD1
V: TRBV25-1
DNA: TGTGCCAGCAGTAATCTCGGACAGGGGGCGTTTGAAGCTTTCTTT
CDR3: CASSNLGQGAFEAFF

size: .
J: TRBJ2-7
D: TRBD1
V: TRBV28
DNA: TGTGCTCACACTGTGGGGACAGGTTACGAGCAGTACTTC
CDR3: CAHTVGTGYEQYF

size: many
J: TRBJ1-5
D: .
V: TRBV10-3
DNA: TGTGCCGCCAAACAGGGAACGGAACAGCCCCAGCATTTT
CDR3: CAAKQGTEQPQHF

size: .
J: TRBJ2-3
D: .
V: TRBV27
DNA: TGTGCCAGCAGATTCCAGGATACGCAGTATTTT
CDR3: CASRFQDTQYF

size: .
J: TRBJ1-1
D: TRBD1
V: TRBV27
DNA: TGTGCCAGCAGCTCACAGGGGAGCACTGAAGCTTTCTTT
CDR3: CASSSQGSTEAFF

size: .
J: TRBJ1-1
D: TRBD1
V: TRBV14
DNA: TGTGCCAGCAGCCAAGGGCCCAGGGGGCTTGAAGCTTTCTTT
CDR3: CASSQGPRGLEAFF

size: once
J: TRBJ2-1
D: TRBD2
V: TRBV28
DNA: TGTGCCAGCAAAGGCGGGGGGGCGGATGAGCAGTTCTTC
CDR3: CASKGGGADEQFF

size: .
J: TRBJ2-3
D: .
V: TRBV6-1
DNA: TGTGCCAGCAGTGCCCTGGGCTCCGTGTTATTCACAGATACGCAGTATTTT
CDR3: CASSALGSVLFTDTQYF

size: medium-sized
J: TRBJ2-7
D: TRBD2
V: TRBV9
DNA: TGTGCCAGCAGCGTAGGTAGCGGGGGGGTGGGGGAGCAGTACTTC
CDR3: CASSVGSGGVGEQYF